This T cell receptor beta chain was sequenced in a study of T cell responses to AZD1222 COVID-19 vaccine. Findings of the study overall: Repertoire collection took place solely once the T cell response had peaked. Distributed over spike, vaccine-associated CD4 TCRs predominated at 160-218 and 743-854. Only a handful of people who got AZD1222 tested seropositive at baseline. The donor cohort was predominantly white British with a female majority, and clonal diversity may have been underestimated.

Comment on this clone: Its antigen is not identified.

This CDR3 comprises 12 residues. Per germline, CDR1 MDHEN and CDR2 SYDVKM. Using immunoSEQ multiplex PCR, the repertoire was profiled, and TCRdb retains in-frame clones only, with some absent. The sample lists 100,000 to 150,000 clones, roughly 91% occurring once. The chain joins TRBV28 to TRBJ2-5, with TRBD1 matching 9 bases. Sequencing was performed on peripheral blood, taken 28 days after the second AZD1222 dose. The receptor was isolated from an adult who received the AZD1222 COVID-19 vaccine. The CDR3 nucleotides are TGTTCCACGGGACAGGGCGGAGAGACCCAGTACTTC. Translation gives CSTGQGGETQYF.